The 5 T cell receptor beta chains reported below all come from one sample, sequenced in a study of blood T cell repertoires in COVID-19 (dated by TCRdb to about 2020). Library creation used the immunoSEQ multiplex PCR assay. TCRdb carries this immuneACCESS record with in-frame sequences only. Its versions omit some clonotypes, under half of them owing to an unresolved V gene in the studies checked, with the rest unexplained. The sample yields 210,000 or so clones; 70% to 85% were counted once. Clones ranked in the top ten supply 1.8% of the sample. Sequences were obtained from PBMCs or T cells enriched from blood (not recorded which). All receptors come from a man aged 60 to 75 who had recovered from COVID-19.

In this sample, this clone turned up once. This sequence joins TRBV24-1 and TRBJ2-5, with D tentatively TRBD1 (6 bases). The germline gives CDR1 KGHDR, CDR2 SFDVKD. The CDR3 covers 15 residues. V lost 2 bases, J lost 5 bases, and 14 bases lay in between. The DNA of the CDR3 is TGTGCCACCAGTGATTCATCGAACACAGGGGAGACCCAGTACTTC. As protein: CATSDSSNTGETQYF.

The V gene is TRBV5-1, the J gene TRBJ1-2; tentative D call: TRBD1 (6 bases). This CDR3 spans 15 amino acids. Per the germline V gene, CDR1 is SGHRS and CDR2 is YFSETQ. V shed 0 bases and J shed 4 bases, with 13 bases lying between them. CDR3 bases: TGCGCCAGCAGCTTGGCGTCAGGGGAGGGCTATGGCTACACCTTC. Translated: CASSLASGEGYGYTF.

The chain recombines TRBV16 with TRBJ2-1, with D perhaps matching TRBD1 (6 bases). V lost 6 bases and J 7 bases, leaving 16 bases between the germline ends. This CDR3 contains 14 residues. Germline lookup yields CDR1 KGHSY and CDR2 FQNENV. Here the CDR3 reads CASRRQVSVNEQFF. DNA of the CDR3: TGTGCCAGCAGAAGACAGGTTTCTGTGAATGAGCAGTTCTTC.

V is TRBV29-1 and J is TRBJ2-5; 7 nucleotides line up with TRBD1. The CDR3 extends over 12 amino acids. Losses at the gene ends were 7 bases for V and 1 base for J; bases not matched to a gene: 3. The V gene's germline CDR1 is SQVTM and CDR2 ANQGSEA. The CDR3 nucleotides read TGCAGCGGTTGGGACAGCCAAGAGACCCAGTACTTC. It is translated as CSGWDSQETQYF.

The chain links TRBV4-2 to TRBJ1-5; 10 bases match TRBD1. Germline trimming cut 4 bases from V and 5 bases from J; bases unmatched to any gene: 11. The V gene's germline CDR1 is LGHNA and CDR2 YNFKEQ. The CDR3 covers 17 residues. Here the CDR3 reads CASSLSVSGQGYQPQHF. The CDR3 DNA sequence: TGTGCCAGCAGCCTGAGCGTCTCGGGACAGGGGTATCAGCCCCAGCATTTT.